This T cell receptor (beta chain) was sequenced in a study of cytomegalovirus exposure and HLA in healthy donors. The method was immunoSEQ multiplex PCR; TCRdb's version includes in-frame clones alone and lacks a portion of them. Seen here are approximately 160,000 clones, more than 70% observed once, and the top ten hold roughly 10%. The CDR3 has 16 residues. CDR1 is SGDLS, CDR2 YYNGEE, per germline. Deletions cut 4 bases from V and 0 bases from J, with 11 bases between. This TCR was sampled from a man in his thirties or forties in good health and CMV-seropositive. J is TRBJ1-6 and V is TRBV9; no clear D. Sequencing input: PBMCs. The CDR3 here is CASSPRVSSYNSPLHF. As DNA, the CDR3 is TGTGCCAGCAGCCCCCGTGTGAGCTCCTATAATTCACCCCTCCACTTT.